This passage covers 13 T cell receptor beta chains from one sample sequenced in a study of T cells in Graves' hyperthyroidism and ophthalmopathy. Authors of the study amplified TCR beta CDR3 regions from RNA transcripts. The HTBI set primed first-round TCR CDR3 RT-PCR. TCRdb passed the multiplex PCR reads through MiXCR, listing each CDR3 protein once. Of approximately 400,000 distinct CDR3 sequences detected, about a sixth appear once; the ten largest clones hold around 14%. Sequencing was done on a sample of blood. The receptors were sampled from a woman aged 18-29 years with Graves' hyperthyroidism.

This clonotype has ten or more counts. CDR3 nucleotides: TGCAGTGCTGCGAAGGCGGGGGCCTCCTACGAGCAGTACTTC. The encoded protein is CSAAKAGASYEQYF. The rearrangement uses TRBV20-1 and TRBJ2-7; weak D call: TRBD2 (7 bases). Per the germline V gene, CDR1 is DFQATT and CDR2 is SNEGSKA (reference sequence). This CDR3 has 14 residues. V was trimmed by 5 bases and J by 0 bases, leaving 14 bases between them.

This clonotype has ten or more counts. The chain employs TRBV15 and TRBJ2-5; D gene unclear. Germline V CDR1 and CDR2: LNHNV, YYDKDF (reference sequence). This CDR3 contains 16 residues. The ends were cut back, 0 bases at V and 3 bases at J, with 14 bases in the middle. CDR3 in DNA: TGTGCCACCAGCAGAGATGGGAATTGGCTGGAAGAGACCCAGTACTTC. As protein: CATSRDGNWLEETQYF.

This clonotype came up many times. CDR3 loop: CASRFTGRLATIGTDTQYF. The CDR3 bases are TGCGCCAGCAGATTTACAGGGAGGCTAGCGACCATTGGCACAGATACGCAGTATTTT. This chain connects TRBV5-1 to TRBJ2-3, with D perhaps being TRBD1 or TRBD2 (6 bases each). The germline CDR1 and CDR2 sequences are SGHRS and YFSETQ. V was clipped by 5 bases and J by 1 base, with 26 bases between them. The CDR3 sequence is 19 residues long.

In its sample, this clonotype was seen many times. The CDR3 sequence: CAGGTSGTDEQFF. CDR3 DNA sequence: TGTGCCGGGGGGACTAGCGGGACAGATGAGCAGTTCTTC. J is TRBJ2-1 and V is TRBV7-2, with TRBD2 matching over 13 bases. The CDR3 has 13 amino acids. Germline V CDR1 and CDR2: SGHTA, FQGNSA. The V gene end was trimmed by 11 bases and the J gene end by 8 bases; junction bases not matched to a gene: 6.

The sample holds a few counts of this clonotype. The chain recombines TRBV10-3 with TRBJ2-3; D not certain. With 4 bases removed from V and 3 bases from J, the gap between germline ends came to 2 bases. Germline CDR1 is ENHRY and CDR2 is SYGVKD. This CDR3 region has 11 residues. The CDR3 protein is CAISATDTQYF. CDR3 nucleotides: TGTGCCATCAGTGCAACAGATACGCAGTATTTT.

Points on this clonotype: A much larger clone is a single base away; this may be a read error. The CDR3: CASSLYVRVFNQPQHF. CDR3 bases: TGTGCCAGCAGTTTATATGTCAGGGTGTTCAATCAGCCCCAGCATTTT. The chain links TRBV28 to TRBJ1-5; possibly TRBD1 for D (5 bases). V was clipped by 1 base and J by 3 bases, with 13 bases between them. The length of the CDR3 is 16 residues. Germline loops: CDR1 MDHEN, CDR2 SYDVKM.

This clonotype was observed many times. The germline gene is not matched at one end of the junction; a read error may be the cause. The chain joins TRBV7-9 to TRBJ2-1, with a possible D match to TRBD2 (6 bases). CDR3 length: 16 residues. CDR1 is SEHNR and CDR2 is FQNEAQ in the germline V gene (reference sequence). CDR3: CASSLEPGLSHNEQFF. CDR3 coding DNA: TGTGCCAGCAGCTTAGAGCCGGGACTCTCCCACAATGAGCAGTTCTTC.

V gene TRBV5-1 combines with J gene TRBJ1-4; 7 bases are shared with TRBD1. The V and J ends lost 2 bases and 3 bases, in that order; junction bases with no gene match: 10. The CDR3 loop spans 17 amino acids. Germline V gives CDR1 SGHRS, CDR2 YFSETQ. CDR3 in DNA: TGCGCCAGCAGCTTTTTCCCAGGGGGTTTTGCTAATGAAAAACTGTTTTTT. Translation gives CASSFFPGGFANEKLFF.

In this sample, this clonotype turned up many times. V usage is TRBV7-2 and J usage is TRBJ1-5; D may be TRBD1 (6 bases). The CDR3 runs 12 residues. V gave up 4 bases and J gave up 5 bases, with 6 bases separating them. CDR1 SGHTA and CDR2 FQGNSA come from the germline V gene. The CDR3 protein is CASSWTDQPQHF. Written as DNA, the CDR3 is TGTGCCAGCAGCTGGACAGATCAGCCCCAGCATTTT.

V usage is TRBV10-3 and J usage is TRBJ1-4, with D hard to call. The V end lost 6 bases, the J end lost 4 bases, and 3 bases lay between the germline ends. Per the germline V gene, CDR1 is ENHRY and CDR2 is SYGVKD. This CDR3 is built from 11 residues. The DNA of the CDR3 is TGTGCCATCAGAAATAATGAAAAACTGTTTTTT. This gives the protein CAIRNNEKLFF.

V is TRBV6-2 or TRBV6-3 and J is TRBJ2-3, with D perhaps matching TRBD1 or TRBD2 (5 bases each). This CDR3 has 16 residues. Germline V lookup: CDR1 MNHEY, CDR2 SVGEGT. Trimming pared 5 bases from V and 0 bases from J, leaving 15 bases between. CDR3 coding DNA: TGTGCCAGCAGTGGCAAGGGACGTCCTAGCACAGATACGCAGTATTTT. This encodes CASSGKGRPSTDTQYF.

At least ten counts were recorded for this clonotype. The chain links TRBV2 to TRBJ1-2; D uncertain. The CDR3 loop spans 13 amino acids. Germline lookup yields CDR1 SNHLY and CDR2 FYNNEI. V was cut by 6 bases and J by 3 bases, with 11 bases left in between. CDR3: CASSLDTDYGYTF. The CDR3 DNA follows: TGTGCCAGCAGCTTAGACACTGACTATGGCTACACCTTC.

This clonotype was detected ten times or more. The chain couples TRBV11-1 to TRBJ1-2, with TRBD1 identical over 10 bases. This CDR3 has 15 amino acids. From germline, CDR1 is SGHAT and CDR2 FQDESV (reference sequence). V shed 5 bases and J 3 bases; nucleotides not matched to a gene: 6. The CDR3 spells CASSRTDRGDYGYTF. The CDR3 nucleotides read TGTGCCAGCAGCCGAACGGACAGGGGGGACTATGGCTACACCTTC.